This T cell receptor (beta chain) was recorded in a study of blood T cell repertoires in COVID-19. Clones were read by immunoSEQ multiplex PCR, and TCRdb kept only the in-frame ones, dropping some. Here the sample spans fewer than 350,000 clones, approximately 89% being singletons. The sequenced sample was PBMCs or T cells enriched from blood (not recorded which). This TCR was recovered from a woman aged 40 to 50 who had recovered from COVID-19.

CDR3 coding DNA: TGTGCCAGCAGCGCGGTTTCAGAGGGAAACACCATATATTTT. Residues: CASSAVSEGNTIYF. V gene TRBV3-1 (or the pseudogene TRBV3-2) combines with J gene TRBJ1-3; D is ambiguous. The germline CDR1 and CDR2 sequences are LGHDT and YNNKEL (reference sequence). The V end lost 5 bases, the J end lost 4 bases, and 12 bases lay between the germline ends. This CDR3 spans 14 amino acids.